The 20 T cell receptor beta chains below were found in one sample sequenced in a study of shared clonotypes between healthy human individuals (dated by TCRdb to about 2020). Libraries were made using the immunoSEQ multiplex PCR assay. Drawn from immuneACCESS, this table holds only the in-frame rearrangements with V and J called that TCRdb kept. Clones are partly lost; checked studies trace under half to an unresolved V gene and leave the rest unexplained. The table for this sample lists 2 million to 2.5 million clones; roughly 90% of them were counted only once. Clones ranked in the top ten supply 0.37% of the sample. The sequenced sample consisted of naive CD4+ T cells from PBMCs. This sample's cell subset or site label indicates: CD45RA+ positively selected. The receptor source for this set is a man aged 18-30 years in good health. Some clones in this sample may be carry-over from other donors' samples.

Details on this clone: The same CDR3 is also encoded by other DNA sequences in this sample. The chain recombines TRBV28 with TRBJ1-3; TRBD1 might be the D (5 bases). Trimming removed 5 bases at V and 4 bases at J, with 15 bases between. From germline, CDR1 is MDHEN and CDR2 SYDVKM. The CDR3 is made up of 15 amino acids. The CDR3 nucleotides read TGTGCCAGCAGTCCCCAGGGTCTCGGAGGAAACACCATATATTTT. It codes for CASSPQGLGGNTIYF.

V and J are TRBV11-2 and TRBJ2-5, with 14 nucleotides matching TRBD2. The V and J ends lost 2 bases and 4 bases, in that order; junction bases with no gene match: 3. This CDR3 spans 16 amino acids. Germline CDR1 and CDR2: SGHAT and FQNNGV. The CDR3 loop reads CASSLYGTSGRETQYF. The CDR3 nucleotides read TGTGCCAGCAGCTTATATGGGACTAGCGGGAGAGAGACCCAGTACTTC.

The rearrangement joins TRBV28 to TRBJ2-3; D is perhaps TRBD1 or TRBD2 (5 bases each). The CDR3 runs to 20 residues. Germline CDR1 is MDHEN and CDR2 is SYDVKM. The V end was cut by 5 bases, the J end by 3 bases, with 30 bases between. CDR3 sequence reads: CASSARGARDPPWGTDTQYF. The CDR3 nucleotides read TGTGCCAGCAGTGCCCGAGGGGCTCGGGACCCACCCTGGGGTACAGATACGCAGTATTTT.

The chain combines TRBV25-1 with TRBJ2-7; no clear D gene. This CDR3 has 11 residues. Trimming removed 1 base at V and 2 bases at J, with 0 bases between. Germline V gene lookup returns CDR1 MGHDK and CDR2 SYGVNS. The CDR3, as DNA: TGTGCCAGCAGTGAATCCTACGAGCAGTACTTC. Translated, it gives CASSESYEQYF.

The genes are TRBV5-1 and TRBJ1-3; no firm D call. Germline V gene sequence: CDR1 SGHRS, CDR2 YFSETQ. The CDR3 runs to 15 residues. V lost 2 bases to trimming and J lost 2 bases, with 11 bases between them. The CDR3 region has the DNA TGCGCCAGCAGCTTTTTGGGCGTTGCTGGAAACACCATATATTTT. This translates into CASSFLGVAGNTIYF. Supplemented by reference TRBV5-1 and TRBJ1-3, the full variable domain reads KAGVTQTPRYLIKTRGQQVTLSCSPISGHRSVSWYQQTPGQGLQFLFEYFSETQRNKGNFPGRFSGRQFSNSRSEMNVSTLELGDSALYLCASSFLGVAGNTIYFGEGSWLTVV.

The chain joins TRBV28 to TRBJ2-3; D uncertain. This CDR3 region has 14 residues. V was cut by 2 bases and J by 2 bases, with 8 bases left in between. Germline V gives CDR1 MDHEN, CDR2 SYDVKM. The CDR3 DNA reads TGTGCCAGCAGTTTAGTCCAGTCCACAGATACGCAGTATTTT. The encoded protein is CASSLVQSTDTQYF.

This clone showed up just a few times. The rearrangement uses TRBV28 and TRBJ2-1, with D unclear. This CDR3 contains 17 residues. V was clipped by 7 bases and J by 0 bases, with 19 bases between them. Germline V lookup: CDR1 MDHEN, CDR2 SYDVKM. DNA for the CDR3: TGTGCCAGCACCCGAAATGATGGTGAAGCCTCCTACAATGAGCAGTTCTTC. Translation: CASTRNDGEASYNEQFF.

This clone was found once. The rearrangement joins TRBV10-3 to TRBJ2-1; 7 bases agree with TRBD2. Germline V gene data show CDR1 as ENHRY and CDR2 as SYGVKD. The V and J ends lost 3 bases and 8 bases, in that order; junction bases with no gene match: 13. The CDR3 has 16 amino acids. The CDR3: CAISDWGRASAYEQFF. The CDR3 nucleotides are TGTGCCATCAGTGATTGGGGGAGGGCCTCGGCTTATGAGCAGTTCTTC.

This chain uses TRBV30 with TRBJ2-3; D not resolved. Germline CDR1 GTSNPN, CDR2 SVGIG (reference sequence). The length of the CDR3 is 14 residues. The V end lost 5 bases, the J end lost 1 base, and 13 bases lay between the germline ends. The CDR3 reads CAWATTRGTDTQYF. Written as DNA, the CDR3 is TGTGCCTGGGCAACTACAAGGGGCACAGATACGCAGTATTTT.

The V gene is TRBV11-2, the J gene TRBJ1-1; D perhaps matches TRBD1 (5 bases). The CDR3 totals 15 residues. Germline CDR1 SGHAT, CDR2 FQNNGV. The V end was cut by 1 base, the J end by 4 bases, with 13 bases between. As DNA, the CDR3 is TGTGCCAGCAGCTTAGGGTCGGGACGGGTCACTGAAGCTTTCTTT. Translated: CASSLGSGRVTEAFF.

The rearrangement uses TRBV7-9 and TRBJ1-3; perhaps TRBD1 as D (5 bases). The germline gives CDR1 SEHNR, CDR2 FQNEAQ (reference sequence). V lost 5 bases and J lost 0, with 11 bases in between. The CDR3 runs to 15 residues. In nucleotides, the CDR3 is TGTGCCAGCAGCAGGGACCCTAACTCTGGAAACACCATATATTTT. This translates into CASSRDPNSGNTIYF.

The chain couples TRBV6-1 to TRBJ1-5, with D possibly TRBD1 on 5 matching bases. The V and J ends lost 0 bases and 3 bases respectively, with 12 bases between them. The CDR3 is 16 amino acids. CDR1 is MNHNS and CDR2 is SASEGT in the germline V gene. CDR3 loop: CASSEARGPPNQPQHF. The CDR3 DNA follows: TGTGCCAGCAGTGAAGCTCGGGGACCGCCCAATCAGCCCCAGCATTTT.

The chain links TRBV19 to TRBJ2-7, with 7 nucleotides matching TRBD1. This CDR3 region has 13 residues. In germline, CDR1 is LNHDA, CDR2 SQIVND (reference sequence). The V gene end was trimmed by 6 bases and the J gene end by 4 bases; junction bases not matched to a gene: 6. CDR3 region: CASRRQGGYEQYF. In DNA, the CDR3 is TGTGCCAGTAGGAGACAGGGTGGGTACGAGCAGTACTTC.

CDR3 bases: TGTGCCTGGAGTGTATACCATGAGCAGTTCTTC. The encoded protein is CAWSVYHEQFF. The chain employs TRBV30 and TRBJ2-1, with D unresolved. The CDR3 totals 11 residues. Trimming cost V 0 bases and J 8 bases, with 5 bases left between them. CDR1 and CDR2 from the germline V gene are GTSNPN and SVGIG (reference sequence).

This chain uses TRBV18 with TRBJ1-4; D is perhaps TRBD1 (5 bases). CDR3 length: 15 residues. With 1 base removed from V and 5 bases from J, the gap between germline ends came to 11 bases. The germline V gene encodes CDR1 KGHSH and CDR2 LQKENI. In nucleotides, the CDR3 is TGTGCCAGCTCACCACTGGCAGGGAAGAATGAAAAACTGTTTTTT. Translated, it gives CASSPLAGKNEKLFF.

CDR3 in DNA: TGTGCCACCAGCAGAGCCAAAACAGGGAACTATGGCTACACCTTC. Amino acid sequence: CATSRAKTGNYGYTF. V usage is TRBV15 and J usage is TRBJ1-2; D perhaps matches TRBD1 (6 bases). Trimming took 1 base from V and 2 from J, leaving 11 bases between them. The CDR3 runs to 15 residues. The germline CDR1 and CDR2 sequences are LNHNV and YYDKDF (reference sequence).

The chain recombines TRBV28 with TRBJ1-1; D remains ambiguous. This CDR3 has 14 amino acids. In germline, CDR1 is MDHEN, CDR2 SYDVKM. Trimming removed 7 bases from V and 5 bases from J, with 17 bases in between. The CDR3 sequence: CASIHDQGRTEAFF. In DNA form, the CDR3 reads TGTGCCAGCATCCACGATCAAGGGCGTACTGAAGCTTTCTTT.

The chain has TRBV30 and TRBJ2-6; 9 nucleotides match TRBD1. This CDR3 comprises 17 residues. V shed 0 bases, J shed 5 bases, and the junction held 8 bases outside the gene matches. Germline lookup yields CDR1 GTSNPN and CDR2 SVGIG (reference sequence). CDR3 nucleotide sequence: TGTGCCTGGAGTGTAGGGGACAGGGCCCCTTGGGCCAACGTCCTGACTTTC. Protein: CAWSVGDRAPWANVLTF. The full variable domain, rest sourced from reference TRBV30 and TRBJ2-6, is SQTIHQWPATLVQPVGSPLSLECTVEGTSNPNLYWYRQAAGRGLQLLFYSVGIGQISSEVPQNLSASRPQDRQFILSSKKLLLSDSGFYLCAWSVGDRAPWANVLTFGAGSRLTVL.

A note on this clone: At the DNA level, this CDR3 is encoded by other sequences in the same sample as well. This sequence joins TRBV6-6 and TRBJ2-5, with D possibly being TRBD2 (6 bases). Between the trimmed V and J ends, which lost 2 bases and 1 base, there was a span of 8 bases. This CDR3 spans 14 amino acids. The germline V gene has CDR1 MNHNY and CDR2 SVGAGI (reference sequence). The CDR3 loop is CASSYLSGQETQYF. The CDR3 DNA reads as TGTGCCAGCAGTTACCTTAGCGGCCAAGAGACCCAGTACTTC.

This chain connects TRBV7-2 to TRBJ2-4; 9 nucleotides line up with TRBD2. CDR3 length equals 15 residues. With 3 bases clipped from V and 13 bases from J, the junction kept 13 bases outside the gene matches. The germline V gene has CDR1 SGHTA and CDR2 FQGNSA. In DNA form, the CDR3 reads TGTGCCAGCAGCTTCAGGGGTTCGCGGGAGGGCCTCCAGTACTTC. The encoded protein is CASSFRGSREGLQYF.